This T cell receptor beta chain was sequenced during a study of blood T cell repertoires in COVID-19 (dated by TCRdb to the early 2020s). Describing the broader study: The collaborator samples originated in the United States, Italy and Spain and spanned the acute and convalescent phases of COVID-19. A freely available public database, intended as a resource for researchers studying the immune response to SARS-CoV-2, is where the repertoires were released. Where available, HLA class I and class II types were taken from metadata supplied by the sample provider and were not determined by assay-based typing. The prospective study material was composed of cDNA or gDNA derived from T cells, B-cell-depleted T cells, or PBMCs. A de-identified subject ID, COVID-19 status, age in years and sex were almost always included in the sample metadata. The samples were drawn from the first 160 participants of the ongoing ImmuneRACE study and from 1,200 or so subjects provided by 6 global collaborators. The dataset comprised deeply sampled blood TCRbeta repertoires from subjects exposed to, actively infected with, or recovered from COVID-19.

Notes on this clone: The antigen it recognizes is unknown. Within one base of it there is no much larger clone, and no base qualities were kept.

Broader findings and caveats from the paper: The amount of clinical and demographic metadata varied by source and participant and was provided uncurated.

From the germline V gene (reference sequence), CDR1 is GTSNPN and CDR2 is SVGIG. From the cysteine up to the phenylalanine, the CDR3 has a length of 14 residues. The CDR3 DNA has 42 bases and is translated from base 1. Trimming costs V 0 bases and J 4 bases, and their ends lie 13 bases apart. TCRbeta CDR3 regions were amplified from genomic DNA using the immunoSEQ Assay, a bias-controlled multiplex PCR. For the original study's pipeline: Nucleated cell counts per sample were estimated from amplification of reference gene primers within the assay. To quantify the absolute abundance of each unique TCRbeta CDR3 rearrangement, sequence reads were collapsed and filtered. Productive Simpson clonality was computed per sample as the square root of Simpson's diversity index over productive rearrangements. TCRdb holds this immuneACCESS table with in-frame rearrangements only. Some clones are missing; in checked studies, unresolved V genes explain under half, and the rest has no known cause. V and J calls and clone size come straight from that table; D and trimming were deduced from the DNA. The sample has 150,000 to 200,000 clones on record, around 80% of them singletons. The top ten clonotypes cover more than 12% of the sample.

At one collaborating source in Seattle, patients were enrolled during active infection and were followed longitudinally through the course of disease. The collaborating institutions used their own protocols to collect whole blood in K2EDTA tubes. For TCRbeta analysis, collaborator samples were shipped as frozen whole blood, as isolated PBMCs, or as DNA extracted from either sample type. Recombination linked TRBV30 to TRBJ2-7; TRBD2 is perhaps the D gene, given 5 matching bases. Material for sequencing was peripheral blood. This clonotype was sampled from a woman between 65 and 79 years old with COVID-19, enrolled during active disease. The bases are TGTGCCTGGAGTGTCGGCCTAGCCGGTTACGAGCAGTACTTC. Translated, this gives CAWSVGLAGYEQYF.